These 26 T cell receptor beta chains were all obtained from the same sample, sequenced in a study of cytomegalovirus exposure and HLA in healthy donors. It was with 60 Vbeta and 13 Jbeta primers that the PCR ran. Profiling relied on immunoSEQ multiplex PCR, and the TCRdb table lists in-frame clones only, not all of them. Counted here are approximately 260,000 clones, about 90% occurring once; the ten biggest clones make up 1.7%. The sample comprised PBMCs. These receptors were taken from a girl aged 2 to 9 in good health and CMV-seronegative.

V is TRBV6-5 and J is TRBJ1-5; D is perhaps TRBD1 (6 bases). Germline CDR1 MNHEY, CDR2 SVGAGI. CDR3 size: 14 residues. The ends were cut back, 4 bases at V and 2 bases at J, with 9 bases in the middle. The CDR3 coding sequence is TGTGCCAGCAGTTTGGCAGGGGGCAATCAGCCCCAGCATTTT. Residues: CASSLAGGNQPQHF.

The V call is TRBV30, the J call TRBJ1-4; maybe TRBD1 (5 bases). The CDR3 is 12 residues long. Germline V gene lookup returns CDR1 GTSNPN and CDR2 SVGIG (reference sequence). Trimming took off 8 bases at V and 7 bases at J, with 14 bases between the two ends. Here the CDR3 DNA reads TGTGCCGGACTGCTGGGGGGTGAAAAACTGTTTTTT. Protein: CAGLLGGEKLFF.

This sequence joins TRBV11-2 and TRBJ2-1, with 9 bases lining up with TRBD2. The CDR3 consists of 16 residues. The J segment lost 4 bases and the V segment lost 2 bases, leaving 6 bases of the junction unmatched. Germline V gene lookup returns CDR1 SGHAT and CDR2 FQNNGV. The CDR3 nucleotides read TGTGCCAGCAGCTTAAGCCCTAGCGGGGTGTACAATGAGCAGTTCTTC. Translation gives CASSLSPSGVYNEQFF.

The chain links TRBV6-1 to TRBJ2-7; tentatively, D is TRBD2 (5 bases). Trimming took off 2 bases at V and 0 bases at J, with 14 bases between the two ends. Germline CDR1 reads MNHNS; CDR2 reads SASEGT. The length of the CDR3 is 16 residues. The CDR3 here is CASSERLARSSYEQYF. The CDR3, as DNA: TGTGCCAGCAGTGAACGGTTAGCGAGGAGCTCCTACGAGCAGTACTTC.

This chain joins TRBV20-1 and TRBJ2-3; D not certain. Looked up from germline, CDR1 is DFQATT and CDR2 is SNEGSKA (reference sequence). The CDR3 is 10 residues long. Trimming cost V 3 bases and J 6 bases, with 4 bases left between them. This CDR3 is CSASIDTQYF. The CDR3 DNA follows: TGCAGTGCTAGCATCGATACGCAGTATTTT.

The chain links TRBV30 to TRBJ1-1, with 8 bases fitting TRBD1. Germline V gene lookup returns CDR1 GTSNPN and CDR2 SVGIG (reference sequence). Germline trimming cut 5 bases from V and 2 bases from J; bases unmatched to any gene: 4. The CDR3 has 13 amino acids. The chain's CDR3 is CAWDRGLNTEAFF. In DNA form, the CDR3 reads TGTGCCTGGGACAGGGGCCTTAACACTGAAGCTTTCTTT. The full variable domain, its missing parts supplied by reference TRBV30 and TRBJ1-1, is SQTIHQWPATLVQPVGSPLSLECTVEGTSNPNLYWYRQAAGRGLQLLFYSVGIGQISSEVPQNLSASRPQDRQFILSSKKLLLSDSGFYLCAWDRGLNTEAFFGQGTRLTVV.

The V and J genes are TRBV6-1 and TRBJ2-7; D perhaps matches TRBD2 (5 bases). Trimming removed 8 bases at V and 2 bases at J, with 16 bases between. There are 14 residues in the CDR3. From germline, CDR1 is MNHNS and CDR2 SASEGT. CDR3 loop: CASSRTPYPYEQYF. The CDR3, as DNA: TGTGCCAGCTCCCGGACTCCCTATCCCTACGAGCAGTACTTC.

V is TRBV7-7 and J is TRBJ2-1; TRBD1 agrees at 8 bases. CDR3 length equals 15 residues. The V segment lost 5 bases and the J segment 8 bases; nucleotides outside the gene matches: 11. The germline V gene has CDR1 SSHAT and CDR2 FNYEAQ (reference sequence). This CDR3 is CASSTGGSGGDEQFF. The CDR3 DNA reads TGTGCCAGCAGCACAGGGGGGTCAGGCGGCGATGAGCAGTTCTTC.

The chain uses TRBV9 and TRBJ2-1; 7 nucleotides match TRBD1. The CDR3 covers 12 residues. Germline CDR1 and CDR2: SGDLS and YYNGEE. Trimming cost V 5 bases and J 15 bases; bases outside gene matches: 11. The CDR3 coding sequence is TGTGCCAGCAGTGCTGGTCAGGGGGAACTGTTCTTC. It specifies CASSAGQGELFF.

J is TRBJ1-5 and V is TRBV15; D gene unclear. CDR1 LNHNV and CDR2 YYDKDF come from the germline V gene (reference sequence). The V gene lost 0 bases and the J gene lost 7 bases, with 13 bases spanning the gap. The length of the CDR3 is 15 residues. This CDR3 reads CATSREGILPQPQHF. The DNA for the CDR3 is TGTGCCACCAGCAGAGAGGGCATATTACCCCAGCCCCAGCATTTT.

This chain uses TRBV14 with TRBJ1-3; possible D gene TRBD1, 6 bases. Trimming took off 4 bases at V and 3 bases at J, with 13 bases between the two ends. The CDR3 is made up of 15 amino acids. Per the germline V gene, CDR1 is SGHDN and CDR2 is FVKESK. CDR3 amino acids: CASSPETGGGNTIYF. The DNA of the CDR3 is TGTGCCAGCAGCCCAGAGACAGGCGGTGGAAACACCATATATTTT.

The chain carries TRBV5-1 and TRBJ2-3; 9 nucleotides align to TRBD1. Losses at the gene ends were 7 bases for V and 1 base for J; bases not matched to a gene: 7. The CDR3 is 15 amino acids. Looked up from germline, CDR1 is SGHRS and CDR2 is YFSETQ. The CDR3 sequence is CASADRGLRTDTQYF. DNA for the CDR3: TGCGCCAGCGCGGACAGGGGCCTTCGCACAGATACGCAGTATTTT.

This rearrangement joins TRBV13 to TRBJ2-3; tentatively, D is TRBD2 (7 bases). The CDR3 loop spans 14 amino acids. The germline gives CDR1 PRHDT, CDR2 FYEKMQ (reference sequence). Trimming removed 2 bases from V and 6 bases from J, with 12 bases in between. The CDR3: CASSLNGGGDTQYF. As DNA, the CDR3 is TGTGCCAGCAGCTTAAACGGCGGGGGCGATACGCAGTATTTT.

The CDR3 coding sequence is TGCGCCAGCAGTGAGGGGGACAGGGGGTGCTCTGGAAACACCATATATTTT. Protein sequence: CASSEGDRGCSGNTIYF. The genes are TRBV10-1 and TRBJ1-3, with 11 bases lining up with TRBD1. Germline V gene sequence: CDR1 WNHNN, CDR2 SYGVQD (reference sequence). The CDR3 extends over 17 amino acids. Trimming removed 2 bases from V and 0 bases from J; junction bases left unmatched: 3.

The chain links TRBV27 to TRBJ2-7, with D perhaps matching TRBD2 (5 bases). This CDR3 comprises 16 residues. CDR1 is MNHEY, CDR2 SMNVEV, per germline (reference sequence). Deletions cut 1 base from V and 2 bases from J, with 15 bases between. As DNA, the CDR3 is TGTGCCAGCAGTTTATTGGGAGTAAATGCACCCTACGAGCAGTACTTC. Protein product: CASSLLGVNAPYEQYF.

This clone was found once. The chain has TRBV5-6 and TRBJ2-3; TRBD2 agrees at 14 bases. The length of the CDR3 is 17 residues. The J segment lost 0 bases and the V segment lost 4 bases, leaving 4 bases of the junction unmatched. Per germline, CDR1 SGHDT and CDR2 YYEEEE. CDR3 DNA: TGTGCCAGCAGCCATGGACTAGCGGGAGGTAGCACAGATACGCAGTATTTT. Translated, it gives CASSHGLAGGSTDTQYF.

The chain employs TRBV14 and TRBJ2-7; 10 bases are a match to TRBD2. The CDR3 totals 19 residues. From germline, CDR1 is SGHDN and CDR2 FVKESK. The V segment lost 0 bases and the J segment 0 bases; nucleotides outside the gene matches: 11. The CDR3 DNA reads TGTGCCAGCAGCCAAGAACACAGTAGCGGGAGGTTCTTCTCCTACGAGCAGTACTTC. This sequence encodes CASSQEHSSGRFFSYEQYF.

The V call is TRBV14, the J call TRBJ2-5, with D unresolved. Germline V gene lookup returns CDR1 SGHDN and CDR2 FVKESK. V was cut by 2 bases and J by 5 bases, with 9 bases left in between. The CDR3 extends over 13 amino acids. The CDR3 loop is CASSQSSGETQYF. The CDR3 region has the DNA TGTGCCAGCAGCCAATCCAGTGGCGAGACCCAGTACTTC.

The CDR3 nucleotides are TGTGCCAGCAGCCGAGAGACAGGGGTCTATGGCTACACCTTC. Translating gives CASSRETGVYGYTF. The rearrangement joins TRBV7-9 to TRBJ1-2, with 8 positions matching TRBD1. CDR1 is SEHNR and CDR2 is FQNEAQ in the germline V gene (reference sequence). V dropped 5 bases and J dropped 4; count of bases not matched to a gene: 6. The CDR3 loop spans 14 amino acids.

This sequence joins TRBV9 and TRBJ2-3, with D perhaps matching TRBD1 (6 bases). Germline-derived CDR1 and CDR2 are SGDLS and YYNGEE. CDR3 length: 17 amino acids. Trimming took 2 bases from V and 5 from J, leaving 21 bases between them. The CDR3 loop reads CASSVDATRGLIDTQYF. In DNA, the CDR3 is TGTGCCAGCAGCGTCGATGCAACTAGGGGGTTAATAGATACGCAGTATTTT.

The rearrangement uses TRBV10-3 and TRBJ2-1; 13 bases map to TRBD2. The V segment lost 4 bases and the J segment 7 bases; nucleotides outside the gene matches: 7. CDR1 and CDR2 from the germline V gene are ENHRY and SYGVKD. The CDR3 covers 16 residues. The CDR3 DNA reads as TGTGCCATCAGTGGTGGACTAGCGGGAGTATATAATGAGCAGTTCTTC. Translated, it gives CAISGGLAGVYNEQFF.

The rearrangement joins TRBV18 to TRBJ2-5; D is possibly TRBD2 (5 bases). Trimming stripped 2 bases from V and 5 bases from J, with 12 bases between. CDR3 size: 14 residues. Per the germline V gene, CDR1 is KGHSH and CDR2 is LQKENI. CDR3 region: CASSPREQPETQYF. The CDR3 region has the DNA TGTGCCAGCTCACCAAGGGAGCAGCCCGAGACCCAGTACTTC.

J is TRBJ1-4 and V is TRBV12-5; 7 bases map to TRBD1. CDR1 LGHNT and CDR2 FRNRAP come from the germline V gene. J gave up 4 bases and V 5 bases, and 7 bases lay outside the gene matches. There are 15 residues in the CDR3. The CDR3 loop is CASGLGTAINEKLFF. CDR3 DNA: TGTGCTAGTGGTCTCGGGACAGCGATTAATGAAAAACTGTTTTTT.

The rearrangement joins TRBV18 to TRBJ1-5, with D hard to call. The V and J ends lost 4 bases and 5 bases respectively, with 6 bases between them. Germline V gene lookup returns CDR1 KGHSH and CDR2 LQKENI. The CDR3 spans 12 residues. Here the CDR3 DNA reads TGTGCCAGCTCACACCCAGATCAGCCCCAGCATTTT. This encodes CASSHPDQPQHF.

This sequence joins TRBV7-3 and TRBJ2-3; 11 bases are shared with TRBD2. The CDR3 runs 15 residues. V lost 8 bases to trimming and J lost 0 bases; unmatched junction nucleotides: 4. Germline CDR1 reads SGHTA; CDR2 reads FQGTGA. CDR3 DNA sequence: TGTGCCAGCGGATTAGCGGGGGGGAGCACAGATACGCAGTATTTT. Amino acids: CASGLAGGSTDTQYF.

V gene TRBV10-3 combines with J gene TRBJ2-7; weak D call: TRBD2 (6 bases). Trimming stripped 0 bases from V and 6 bases from J, with 9 bases between. The CDR3 has 13 amino acids. In germline, CDR1 is ENHRY, CDR2 SYGVKD. CDR3 DNA sequence: TGTGCCATCAGTGAGTCCGGGGGAAGCGAGCAGTACTTC. The encoded protein is CAISESGGSEQYF.